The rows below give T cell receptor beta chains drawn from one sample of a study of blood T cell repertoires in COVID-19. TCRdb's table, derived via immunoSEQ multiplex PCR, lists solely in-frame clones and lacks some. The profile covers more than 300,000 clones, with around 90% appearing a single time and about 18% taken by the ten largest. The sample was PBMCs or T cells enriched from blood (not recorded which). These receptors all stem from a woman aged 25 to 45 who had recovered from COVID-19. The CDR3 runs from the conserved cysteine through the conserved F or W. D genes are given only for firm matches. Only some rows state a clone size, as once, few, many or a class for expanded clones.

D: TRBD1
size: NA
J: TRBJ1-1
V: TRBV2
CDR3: CASSADRGMNTEAFF
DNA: TGTGCCAGCAGTGCCGACAGGGGGATGAACACTGAAGCTTTCTTT

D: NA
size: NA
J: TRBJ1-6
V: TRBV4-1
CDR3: CASSQDGLRNSPLHF
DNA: TGCGCCAGCAGCCAAGACGGACTAAGGAATTCACCCCTCCACTTT

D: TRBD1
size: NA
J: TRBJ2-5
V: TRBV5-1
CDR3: CASSLGPGQGGRETQYF
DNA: TGCGCCAGCAGCTTGGGCCCCGGACAGGGGGGTCGGGAGACCCAGTACTTC

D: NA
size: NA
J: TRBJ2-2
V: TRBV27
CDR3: CASSFGEPDRHTGELFF
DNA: TGTGCCAGCAGTTTTGGGGAGCCGGACAGACACACCGGGGAGCTGTTTTTT

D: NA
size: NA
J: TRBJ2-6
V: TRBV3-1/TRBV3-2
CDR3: CASSQDGTRLTGANVLTF
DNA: TGTGCCAGCAGCCAAGACGGGACACGATTGACTGGGGCCAACGTCCTGACTTTC

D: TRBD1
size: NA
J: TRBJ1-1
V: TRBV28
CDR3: CAAKTGGSGTEAFF
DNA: TGTGCCGCCAAAACAGGGGGCTCTGGGACTGAAGCTTTCTTT

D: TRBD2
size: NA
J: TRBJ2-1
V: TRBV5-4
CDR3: CASSLATSGSYNEQFF
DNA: TGTGCCAGCAGCTTGGCGACTAGCGGGTCCTACAATGAGCAGTTCTTC

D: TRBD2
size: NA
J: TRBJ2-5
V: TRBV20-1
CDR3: CSGGRSETQYF
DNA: TGTAGCGGGGGCAGATCTGAGACCCAGTACTTC

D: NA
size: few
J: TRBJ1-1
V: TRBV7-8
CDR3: CASSLGEGPNTEAFF
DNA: TGTGCCAGCAGCTTAGGGGAGGGCCCGAACACTGAAGCTTTCTTT

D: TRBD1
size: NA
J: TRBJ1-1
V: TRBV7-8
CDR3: CASSLGTGLNTEAFF
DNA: TGTGCCAGCAGCCTAGGGACAGGATTGAACACTGAAGCTTTCTTT

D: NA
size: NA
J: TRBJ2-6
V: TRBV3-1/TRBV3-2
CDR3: CASSPGLPSSGANVLTF
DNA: TGTGCCAGCAGCCCGGGACTCCCTTCCTCTGGGGCCAACGTCCTGACTTTC

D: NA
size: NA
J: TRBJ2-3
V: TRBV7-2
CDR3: CASSSRVTALLTDTQYF
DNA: TGTGCCAGCAGCTCCCGGGTGACAGCCCTCCTCACAGATACGCAGTATTTT

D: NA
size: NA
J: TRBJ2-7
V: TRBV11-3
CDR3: CASKTQSGEQYF
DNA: TGTGCCAGCAAGACTCAGTCTGGGGAGCAGTACTTC

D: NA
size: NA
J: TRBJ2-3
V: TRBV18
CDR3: CASSREADTQYF
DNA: TGTGCCAGCTCACGAGAGGCAGATACGCAGTATTTT

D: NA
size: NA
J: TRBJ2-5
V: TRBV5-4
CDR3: CASSLGAIQETQYF
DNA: TGTGCCAGCAGCTTGGGGGCTATCCAAGAGACCCAGTACTTC

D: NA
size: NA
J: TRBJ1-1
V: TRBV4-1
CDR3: CASSPSTGRPEAFF
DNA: TGCGCCAGCAGCCCCTCAACAGGTAGGCCTGAAGCTTTCTTT

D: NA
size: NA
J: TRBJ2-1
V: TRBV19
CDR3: CASSGLNNEQFF
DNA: TGTGCCAGTAGCGGGTTAAACAATGAGCAGTTCTTC

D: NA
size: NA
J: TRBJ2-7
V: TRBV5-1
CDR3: CASSLESRQTLSSYEQYF
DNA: TGCGCCAGCAGCTTGGAATCTAGACAGACCTTGAGCTCCTACGAGCAGTACTTC

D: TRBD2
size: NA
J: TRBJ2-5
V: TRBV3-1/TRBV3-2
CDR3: CASSQAGGGARETQYF
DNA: TGTGCCAGCAGCCAAGCCGGCGGGGGGGCTAGAGAGACCCAGTACTTC

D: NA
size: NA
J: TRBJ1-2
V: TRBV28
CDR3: CASSPLKSGYTF
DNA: TGTGCCAGCAGTCCCCTAAAAAGCGGCTACACCTTC

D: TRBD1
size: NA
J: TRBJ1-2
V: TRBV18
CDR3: CASSQSGTVNYGYTF
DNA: TGTGCCAGCTCACAATCCGGGACAGTTAACTATGGCTACACCTTC

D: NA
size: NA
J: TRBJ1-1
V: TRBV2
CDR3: CASSDWPPPEAFF
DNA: TGTGCCAGCAGTGATTGGCCTCCCCCTGAAGCTTTCTTT

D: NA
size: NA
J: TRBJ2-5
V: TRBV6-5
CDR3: CASSQERSQETQYF
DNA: TGTGCCAGCTCTCAGGAGCGGTCCCAAGAGACCCAGTACTTC

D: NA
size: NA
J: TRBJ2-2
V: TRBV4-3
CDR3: CASSQEYRVPGELFF
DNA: TGCGCCAGCAGCCAAGAATACAGGGTCCCCGGGGAGCTGTTTTTT

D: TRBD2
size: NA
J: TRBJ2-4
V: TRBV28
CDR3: CASSLSGGGTTGIQYF
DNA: TGTGCCAGCAGTTTGAGTGGCGGGGGGACGACCGGCATTCAGTACTTC

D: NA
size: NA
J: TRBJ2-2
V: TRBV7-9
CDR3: CASSDPGGSRRDTGELFF
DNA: TGTGCCAGCAGCGACCCAGGCGGGTCACGCCGGGACACCGGGGAGCTGTTTTTT